This TCR beta chain was sequenced in a study of cytomegalovirus exposure and HLA in healthy donors. PCR employed 60 Vbeta and 13 Jbeta primers. The assay was immunoSEQ multiplex PCR, and TCRdb's table has in-frame clones only and misses some. The data contain approximately 190,000 clones, around 80% of them singletons. Germline V gene sequence: CDR1 MNHEY, CDR2 SMNVEV (reference sequence). The CDR3 is made up of 15 amino acids. J gave up 6 bases and V 5 bases, and 5 bases lay outside the gene matches. Details on this clone: The antigen is not known.

Study-level points and caveats: Across donors, presence/absence analyses took sequencing depth to be roughly uniform.

The clonotype was recovered from a man aged 40-50 years in good health and CMV-seropositive. The chain couples TRBV27 to TRBJ2-2; the match to TRBD2 covers 11 bases. The sequenced material came from PBMCs. The CDR3 region has the DNA TGTGCCAGCAGTGACCTTAGCGGGGGGGCCGGGGAGCTGTTTTTT. Its translation is CASSDLSGGAGELFF.